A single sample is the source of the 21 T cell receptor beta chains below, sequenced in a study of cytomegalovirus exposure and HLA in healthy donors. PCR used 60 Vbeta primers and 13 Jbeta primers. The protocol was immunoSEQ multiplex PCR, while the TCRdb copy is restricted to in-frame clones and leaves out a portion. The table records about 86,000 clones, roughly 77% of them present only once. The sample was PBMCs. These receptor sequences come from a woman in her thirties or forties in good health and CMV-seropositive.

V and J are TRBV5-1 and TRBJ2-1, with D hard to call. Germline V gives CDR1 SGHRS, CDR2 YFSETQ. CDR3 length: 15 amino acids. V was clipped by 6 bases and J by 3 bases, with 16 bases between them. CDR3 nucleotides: TGCGCCAGCATTTGGTCAGATGGCGGCTACAATGAGCAGTTCTTC. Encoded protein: CASIWSDGGYNEQFF.

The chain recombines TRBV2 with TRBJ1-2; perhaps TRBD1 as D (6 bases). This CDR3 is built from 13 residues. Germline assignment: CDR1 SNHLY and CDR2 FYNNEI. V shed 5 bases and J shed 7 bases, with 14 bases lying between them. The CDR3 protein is CASSQGRGRGYTF. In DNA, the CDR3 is TGTGCCAGCAGTCAGGGGAGAGGTCGTGGCTACACCTTC.

CDR3 DNA: TGTGCCAGCAGTTTTCAAGGACAGCCATACACTGAAGCTTTCTTT. Translation gives CASSFQGQPYTEAFF. The chain has TRBV28 and TRBJ1-1; D is perhaps TRBD1 (6 bases). The CDR3 runs 15 residues. Germline CDR1 reads MDHEN; CDR2 reads SYDVKM. V dropped 3 bases and J dropped 3 bases, with 14 bases sitting between them.

CDR3 DNA: TGTGCCAGCACCGGGACTCCAACCTACGAGCAGTACTTC. Its translation is CASTGTPTYEQYF. The V gene is TRBV28, the J gene TRBJ2-7; weak D call: TRBD2 (6 bases). The CDR3 has 13 residues. The germline CDR1 and CDR2 sequences are MDHEN and SYDVKM. With 7 bases removed from V and 2 bases from J, the gap between germline ends came to 12 bases.

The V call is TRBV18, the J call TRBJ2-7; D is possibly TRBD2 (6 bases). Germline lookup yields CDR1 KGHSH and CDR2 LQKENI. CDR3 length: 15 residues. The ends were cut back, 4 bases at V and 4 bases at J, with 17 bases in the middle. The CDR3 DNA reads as TGTGCCAGCTCACTCCCGGGAGCCCCCGGATACGAGCAGTACTTC. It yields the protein CASSLPGAPGYEQYF. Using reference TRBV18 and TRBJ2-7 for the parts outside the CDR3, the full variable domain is NAGVMQNPRHLVRRRGQEARLRCSPMKGHSHVYWYRQLPEEGLKFMVYLQKENIIDESGMPKERFSAEFPKEGPSILRIQQVVRGDSAAYFCASSLPGAPGYEQYFGPGTRLTVT.

The CDR3 DNA is TGCGCCAGCAGCTTGGAGGGACTAGCGGTGTCCTACGAGCAGTACTTC. Translation: CASSLEGLAVSYEQYF. This chain uses TRBV5-1 with TRBJ2-7; TRBD2 agrees at 11 bases. CDR1 SGHRS and CDR2 YFSETQ come from the germline V gene. The junction had 3 bases not matched to a gene; V was cut back by 0 bases and J by 1 base. The CDR3 has 16 amino acids.

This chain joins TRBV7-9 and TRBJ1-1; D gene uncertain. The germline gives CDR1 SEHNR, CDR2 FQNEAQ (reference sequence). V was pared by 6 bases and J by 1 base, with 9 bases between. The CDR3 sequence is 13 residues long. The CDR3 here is CASRKSGNTEAFF. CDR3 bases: TGTGCCAGCAGAAAGTCAGGGAACACTGAAGCTTTCTTT.

DNA of the CDR3: TGTGCCAGCCGACGCAGGGAGGGGACAGATACGCAGTATTTT. Its translation: CASRRREGTDTQYF. J is TRBJ2-3 and V is TRBV2; TRBD2 matches at 7 bases. This CDR3 has 14 residues. Germline V gene sequence: CDR1 SNHLY, CDR2 FYNNEI. Losses at the gene ends were 8 bases for V and 3 bases for J; bases not matched to a gene: 8.

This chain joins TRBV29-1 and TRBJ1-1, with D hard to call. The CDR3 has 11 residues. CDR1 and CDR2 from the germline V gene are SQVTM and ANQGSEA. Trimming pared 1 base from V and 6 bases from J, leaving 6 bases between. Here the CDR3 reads CSVEGQAEAFF. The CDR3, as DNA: TGCAGCGTTGAAGGTCAGGCTGAAGCTTTCTTT.

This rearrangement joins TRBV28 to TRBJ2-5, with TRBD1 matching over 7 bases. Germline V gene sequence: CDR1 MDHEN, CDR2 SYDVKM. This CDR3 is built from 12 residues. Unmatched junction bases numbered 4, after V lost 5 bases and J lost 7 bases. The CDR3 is CASSKGAGTQYF. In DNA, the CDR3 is TGTGCCAGCAGTAAGGGGGCAGGGACCCAGTACTTC. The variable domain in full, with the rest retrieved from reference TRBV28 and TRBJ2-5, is DVKVTQSSRYLVKRTGEKVFLECVQDMDHENMFWYRQDPGLGLRLIYFSYDVKMKEKGDIPEGYSVSREKKERFSLILESASTNQTSMYLCASSKGAGTQYFGPGTRLLVL.

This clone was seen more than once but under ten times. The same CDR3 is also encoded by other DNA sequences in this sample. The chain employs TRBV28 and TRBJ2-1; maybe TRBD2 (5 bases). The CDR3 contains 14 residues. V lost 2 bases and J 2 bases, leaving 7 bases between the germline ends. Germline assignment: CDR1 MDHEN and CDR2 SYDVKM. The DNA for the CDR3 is TGTGCCAGCAGTTTAAGCGGAACCTACAATGAGCAGTTCTTC. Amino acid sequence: CASSLSGTYNEQFF.

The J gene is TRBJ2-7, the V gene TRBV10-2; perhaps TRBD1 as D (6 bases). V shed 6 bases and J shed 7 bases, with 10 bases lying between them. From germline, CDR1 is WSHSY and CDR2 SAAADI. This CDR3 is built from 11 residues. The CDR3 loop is CASRITGEQYF. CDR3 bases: TGCGCCAGCAGGATAACAGGGGAGCAGTACTTC.

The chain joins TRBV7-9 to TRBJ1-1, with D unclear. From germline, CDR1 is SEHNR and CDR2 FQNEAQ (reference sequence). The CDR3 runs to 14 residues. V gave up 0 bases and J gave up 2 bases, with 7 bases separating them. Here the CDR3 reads CASSLARVNTEAFF. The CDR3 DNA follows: TGTGCCAGCAGCTTAGCCCGGGTAAACACTGAAGCTTTCTTT.

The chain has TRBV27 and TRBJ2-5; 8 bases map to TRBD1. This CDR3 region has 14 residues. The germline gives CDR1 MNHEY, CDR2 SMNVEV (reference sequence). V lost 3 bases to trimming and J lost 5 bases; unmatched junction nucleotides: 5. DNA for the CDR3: TGTGCCAGCAGTTTGACAGGGGATGGGGAGACCCAGTACTTC. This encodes CASSLTGDGETQYF.

CDR3 sequence (DNA): TGTGCCAGCAGCCTCCTTCGAGGCGTTTTGAAGCAGCCCCAGCATTTT. As protein: CASSLLRGVLKQPQHF. The chain employs TRBV7-3 and TRBJ1-5; D uncertain. The CDR3 is 16 residues long. V was shortened by 5 bases and J by 7 bases, with 21 bases between the two germline ends. Germline V gene sequence: CDR1 SGHTA, CDR2 FQGTGA.

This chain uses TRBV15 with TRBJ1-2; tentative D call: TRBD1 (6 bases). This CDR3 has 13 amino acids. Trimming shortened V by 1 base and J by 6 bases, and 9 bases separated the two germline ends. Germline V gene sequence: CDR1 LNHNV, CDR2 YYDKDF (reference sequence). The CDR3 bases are TGTGCCACCAGCAGAGCCGAGGGGGATGGCTACACCTTC. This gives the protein CATSRAEGDGYTF.

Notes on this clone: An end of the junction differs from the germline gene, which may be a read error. The CDR3 sequence: CSSSYQGSEQYF. The CDR3, as DNA: TGTTCCAGCAGCTATCAGGGTAGCGAGCAGTACTTC. The chain joins TRBV7-9 to TRBJ2-7, with D tentatively TRBD1 (5 bases). The V gene's germline CDR1 is SEHNR and CDR2 FQNEAQ (reference sequence). This CDR3 has 12 amino acids. Based on the CDR3 plus reference TRBV7-9 and TRBJ2-7, the full variable domain is DTGVSQNPRHKITKRGQNVTFRCDPISEHNRLYWYRQTLGQGPEFLTYFQNEAQLEKSRLLSDRFSAERPKGSFSTLEIQRTEQGDSAMYLCSSSYQGSEQYFGPGTRLTVT.

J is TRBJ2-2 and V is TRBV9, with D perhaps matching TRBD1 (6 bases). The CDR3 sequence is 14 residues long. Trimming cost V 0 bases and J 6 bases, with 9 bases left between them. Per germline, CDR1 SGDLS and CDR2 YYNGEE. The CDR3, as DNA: TGTGCCAGCAGCGTAGTAGGGGGTCCCGGGGAGCTGTTTTTT. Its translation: CASSVVGGPGELFF.

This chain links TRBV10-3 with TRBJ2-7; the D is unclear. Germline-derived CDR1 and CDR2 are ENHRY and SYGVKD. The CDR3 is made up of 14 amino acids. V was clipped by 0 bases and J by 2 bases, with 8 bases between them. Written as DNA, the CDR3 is TGTGCCATCAGTGAGTCGGGCAGGACCTACGAGCAGTACTTC. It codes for CAISESGRTYEQYF.

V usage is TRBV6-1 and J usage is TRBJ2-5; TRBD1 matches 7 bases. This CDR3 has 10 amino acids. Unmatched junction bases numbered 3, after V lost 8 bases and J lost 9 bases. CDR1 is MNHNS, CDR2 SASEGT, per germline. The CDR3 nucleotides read TGTGCCAGCGGGCAGGGGGCCCAGTACTTC. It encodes CASGQGAQYF.

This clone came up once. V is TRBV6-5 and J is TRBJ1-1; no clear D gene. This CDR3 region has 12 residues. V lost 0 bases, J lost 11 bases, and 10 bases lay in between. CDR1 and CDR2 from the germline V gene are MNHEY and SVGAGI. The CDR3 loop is CASSYSAGEAFF. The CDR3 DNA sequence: TGTGCCAGCAGTTACTCGGCAGGCGAGGCTTTCTTT.